Sequencing of this T cell receptor (beta chain) was carried out in a study of blood T cell repertoires in COVID-19. Study-level information: Whether acute or convalescent, the COVID-19 samples came from the United States, Italy and Spain. PBMCs, B-cell-depleted T cells, or T cells were the source of the cDNA or gDNA that made up the material.

The CDR3 covers 16 residues. Germline assignment: CDR1 SGHTA and CDR2 FQGNSA. Trimming pared 6 bases from V and 5 bases from J, leaving 19 bases between. Original processing notes: Amplification of reference gene primers was used by the study to estimate nucleated cell counts. This table comes from immunoSEQ multiplex PCR, and its TCRdb copy is limited to in-frame clones, with some not included. V and J calls plus clone size are reproduced from that table; the DNA served to infer D and trimming. The table shows some 12,000 clones, with under 95% occurring only once. This sequence was found in a man between 65 and 85 years old with active COVID-19. The specimen was peripheral blood. This rearrangement joins TRBV7-2 to TRBJ1-4, with a possible D match to TRBD1 (6 bases). The CDR3 is CASSLLRGALNEKLFF. CDR3 in DNA: TGTGCCAGCAGTTTATTACGGGGGGCTCTGAATGAAAAACTGTTTTTT. Together with reference TRBV7-2 and TRBJ1-4, the CDR3 gives the full variable domain: GAGVSQSPSNKVTEKGKDVELRCDPISGHTALYWYRQSLGQGLEFLIYFQGNSAPDKSGLPSDRFSAERTGGSVSTLTIQRTQQEDSAVYLCASSLLRGALNEKLFFGSGTQLSVL.